The subject of this entry is one TCR beta chain. The sample comes from a study of blood T cell repertoires in COVID-19. As for the study in general: Acute and convalescent COVID-19 samples came from the United States, Italy and Spain. The cDNA or gDNA used as material had been derived from T cells, B-cell-depleted T cells, or PBMCs.

Methods used by the authors: Estimation of nucleated cell counts was performed using reference gene primer amplification. TCRdb keeps only in-frame clones here, not all; method: immunoSEQ multiplex PCR. Clonal size and the V and J genes are those of that table, whereas D and trimming came from the DNA. This repertoire shows 170,000 or so clones, about 87% found once; its top ten account for roughly 0.57%. Those enrolled in Seattle joined during active infection and were followed longitudinally afterward. After removal of 4 bases from V and 5 bases from J, the junction contained 9 bases not matched to a gene. CDR1 SGHTA and CDR2 FQGNSA come from the germline V gene. The CDR3 is made up of 15 amino acids.

Sample: peripheral blood. V gene TRBV7-2 combines with J gene TRBJ1-1; 8 bases fit TRBD1. The sequence was obtained from a man in his sixties with COVID-19, enrolled during active disease. As DNA, the CDR3 is TGTGCCAGCAGCTCTAGCAGGGGGCTGCGGACTGAAGCTTTCTTT. Amino acids: CASSSSRGLRTEAFF. The full variable domain, its missing parts supplied by reference TRBV7-2 and TRBJ1-1, is GAGVSQSPSNKVTEKGKDVELRCDPISGHTALYWYRQSLGQGLEFLIYFQGNSAPDKSGLPSDRFSAERTGGSVSTLTIQRTQQEDSAVYLCASSSSRGLRTEAFFGQGTRLTVV.